This entry lists 28 T cell receptor beta chains sequenced from one sample in a study of tumor-infiltrating lymphocytes in primary liver carcinoma. With a constant-region primer, TCR beta cDNA was made from approximately 450 ng of total RNA. It was through three nested multiplex PCR rounds of slightly modified ARM-PCR that TCR beta libraries arose. The first two PCR rounds, roughly 9 cycles each, used TRBV1-TRBV30 forward primers and a C-beta reverse primer. TCRdb passed the multiplex PCR reads through MiXCR, listing each CDR3 protein once. The table has 65,000 to 90,000 distinct CDR3 sequences, 55% to 85% seen once. Co-extraction yielded RNA and DNA from around 20-30 mg of unsorted bulk tissue. Sequenced sample: liver tumor tissue from sampling region 1. Subset defined: tumor region T1, superior pole. These receptors were obtained from a man aged 40-55 years with primary liver carcinoma and hepatitis B virus infection.

The chain combines TRBV12-3 or TRBV12-4 with TRBJ2-3; D perhaps matches TRBD1 (5 bases). V gave up 9 bases and J gave up 6 bases, with 16 bases separating them. The CDR3 sequence is 13 residues long. CDR3 coding DNA: TGTGCCAGTATCCAGGACAACCACGATACGCAGTATTTT. Translated, it gives CASIQDNHDTQYF.

In the case of this clonotype: It may be a read error: a sequence one base away is much more abundant. The genes are TRBV30 and TRBJ2-2; TRBD1 is a possible D gene (5 bases). Germline V gene lookup returns CDR1 GTSNPN and CDR2 SVGIG (reference sequence). The CDR3 has 14 amino acids. Trimming pared 1 base from V and 5 bases from J, leaving 11 bases between. DNA for the CDR3: TGTGCCTGGAGTGCCAGGGAAGGAACCGGGGAGCTGTTTTTT. This codes for CAWSAREGTGELFF. The whole variable domain, filled in from reference TRBV30 and TRBJ2-2, reads SQTIHQWPATLVQPVGSPLSLECTVEGTSNPNLYWYRQAAGRGLQLLFYSVGIGQISSEVPQNLSASRPQDRQFILSSKKLLLSDSGFYLCAWSAREGTGELFFGEGSRLTVL.

A word on this clonotype: This could be a read error, since a much larger clone is one nucleotide away. The chain carries TRBV5-4 and TRBJ2-7; D not certain. From germline, CDR1 is SGHNT and CDR2 YYREEE (reference sequence). The CDR3 consists of 13 residues. The CDR3 bases are TGTGCCGGCAGCTTGGGTCTATTCTACGAGCAGTACTTC. It specifies CAGSLGLFYEQYF.

The chain uses TRBV29-1 and TRBJ1-2; a possible D gene is TRBD1 (5 bases). Trimming cost V 6 bases and J 5 bases, with 13 bases left between them. The CDR3 has 12 amino acids. Germline V gene lookup returns CDR1 SQVTM and CDR2 ANQGSEA. This CDR3 is CSVGFDSYGYTF. The CDR3 nucleotides are TGCAGCGTCGGCTTTGACAGTTATGGCTACACCTTC.

A remark on this clonotype: At one of its ends the junction is not consistent with the germline gene, which may arise from a read error. CDR3 loop: CTSSLTPLGLVDNYTQYF. Here the CDR3 DNA reads TGCACCAGCAGCTTAACCCCTCTGGGACTAGTGGATAATTATACGCAGTATTTT. The gene calls are TRBV11-2 and TRBJ2-3, with 8 bases lining up with TRBD2. Germline values: CDR1 SGHAT, CDR2 FQNNGV. This CDR3 has 18 residues.

This clonotype was seen repeatedly, ten times or more. The chain links TRBV29-1 to TRBJ2-7; no definite D call. The CDR3 runs to 11 residues. Germline CDR1 SQVTM, CDR2 ANQGSEA. Between the trimmed V and J ends, which lost 4 bases and 6 bases, there was a span of 10 bases. CDR3 region: CSVGLDGEQYF. The CDR3 nucleotides read TGCAGCGTTGGACTCGACGGCGAGCAGTACTTC.

Note on this clonotype: Sequence at one end of the junction differs from germline and may be a read error. The chain has TRBV12-3 or TRBV12-4 and TRBJ1-6; TRBD1 might be the D (5 bases). This CDR3 contains 15 residues. This CDR3 is CTSGSTSGRNSPLHF. The CDR3 region has the DNA TGTACCAGCGGTTCCACGTCAGGGCGTAATTCACCCCTCCACTTT.

A single count supports this clonotype. At one end the junction does not follow the germline gene, possibly because of a read error. This sequence joins TRBV7-3 and TRBJ1-1; a possible D gene is TRBD1 (6 bases). Germline CDR1 and CDR2: SGHTA and FQGTGA. CDR3 size: 13 residues. The CDR3 bases are TGTGCCAGCAGCTGGGTCGGGGACACTGAAGTTTTCTTT. Its protein product is CASSWVGDTEVFF.

This rearrangement joins TRBV11-2 to TRBJ1-4, with 7 bases matching TRBD1. This CDR3 contains 16 residues. CDR1 is SGHAT, CDR2 FQNNGV, per germline. J gave up 5 bases and V 6 bases, and 12 bases lay outside the gene matches. The CDR3 bases are TGTGCCAGCAGGTCAGCCGGGGACAGCCAAAATGAAAAACTGTTTTTT. Protein product: CASRSAGDSQNEKLFF.

This chain connects TRBV5-5 to TRBJ2-2; 10 nucleotides agree with TRBD2. The V gene end was trimmed by 0 bases and the J gene end by 17 bases; junction bases not matched to a gene: 19. Looked up from germline, CDR1 is SGHKS and CDR2 is YYEKEE (reference sequence). CDR3 length: 17 residues. CDR3 bases: TGTGCCAGCAGCTTGGCCCCTAGCGGGAGCGGGAGCGGGGAGGTCTTTTTT. Its translation: CASSLAPSGSGSGEVFF.

As regards this clonotype: The final CDR3 position lacks the conserved phenylalanine or tryptophan, pointing to a likely read error. The chain employs TRBV13 and TRBJ2-7; 8 nucleotides line up with TRBD1. This CDR3 has 15 residues. Germline CDR1 PRHDT, CDR2 FYEKMQ (reference sequence). The CDR3 is CASSLGQGVFYEQYL. The CDR3, as DNA: TGTGCCAGCAGCTTAGGACAGGGGGTCTTTTACGAACAGTACCTC.

Regarding this clonotype: This clone may be a read error of a much larger clone one base away. The chain is built from TRBV20-1 and TRBJ2-1; D gene ambiguous. This CDR3 region has 13 residues. Deletions cut 3 bases from V and 7 bases from J, with 13 bases between. Per the germline V gene, CDR1 is DFQATT and CDR2 is SNEGSKA (reference sequence). CDR3 in amino acids: CSASGLVDNEQFF. In DNA, the CDR3 is TGCAGTGCTAGTGGGCTGGTGGATAATGAGCAGTTCTTC.

Concerning this clonotype: The conserved phenylalanine or tryptophan is not found at the CDR3 terminus, so this likely reflects a read error. V is TRBV6-6 and J is TRBJ2-7; D could derive from TRBD1 or TRBD2 (6 bases each). The ends were cut back, 0 bases at V and 3 bases at J, with 15 bases in the middle. Germline V lookup: CDR1 MNHNY, CDR2 SVGAGI (reference sequence). The CDR3 is 16 amino acids. CDR3 nucleotide sequence: TGTGCCAGCAGTTACTCGGGGGGCTTGACGGGCTACGAGCAGTACCTC. Encoded protein: CASSYSGGLTGYEQYL.

A word on this clonotype: One end of the junction does not line up with germline, which may come from a read error. This chain connects TRBV11-2 to TRBJ2-7; 15 positions agree with TRBD2. The CDR3 length is 18 residues. Germline CDR1 is SGHAT and CDR2 is FQNNGV. The CDR3 loop reads CACSLSVGLAGGGYEQCF. Here the CDR3 DNA reads TGTGCCTGCAGCTTATCCGTTGGACTAGCGGGAGGGGGCTACGAGCAGTGCTTC.

With regard to this clonotype: Mismatch with germline at one junction end may stem from a read error. The chain couples TRBV13 to TRBJ2-7; no definite D call. CDR3 length: 12 residues. Germline V lookup: CDR1 PRHDT, CDR2 FYEKMQ (reference sequence). CDR3 nucleotides: TGCGCCAGCAGCATGCTGAATAATGAGCAGTACTTC. Translated, it gives CASSMLNNEQYF.

About this clonotype: One end of the junction varies from germline; a read error may be responsible. V gene TRBV11-1 combines with J gene TRBJ1-2; 7 nucleotides match TRBD1. The CDR3 extends over 13 amino acids. Germline V gives CDR1 SGHAT, CDR2 FQDESV (reference sequence). Here the CDR3 reads CANSSGQYYGYTF. The CDR3, as DNA: TGTGCCAATAGCTCGGGACAGTATTATGGCTACACTTTC.

This clonotype has at least ten counts. The chain is built from TRBV5-1 and TRBJ1-1; D uncertain. The CDR3 extends over 15 amino acids. The germline V and J ends were trimmed by 3 bases and 3 bases, with 15 bases remaining between them. Germline V gives CDR1 SGHRS, CDR2 YFSETQ. The CDR3 region has the DNA TGCGCCAGCAGCTCTTCGACGCAATTGGACACTGAAGCTTTCTTT. Protein product: CASSSSTQLDTEAFF.

Notes on this clonotype: This may stem from a read error, because a much larger clone lies one nucleotide away. The chain uses TRBV28 and TRBJ2-7; tentatively, D is TRBD2 (5 bases). The CDR3 is made up of 14 amino acids. Trimming pared 5 bases from V and 2 bases from J, leaving 13 bases between. Germline CDR1 reads MDHEN; CDR2 reads SYDVKM. The CDR3 nucleotides are TGTGCCAGCAGTAAGCGGACCGGAGCCTACGAGCAGTACTTC. It translates to CASSKRTGAYEQYF.

Concerning this clonotype: The conserved phenylalanine or tryptophan normally closing the CDR3 is absent here, so this likely arose from a read error. The chain joins TRBV7-8 to TRBJ2-1, with unresolved D. Germline CDR1 and CDR2: SGHVS and FQNEAQ. The CDR3 spans 16 residues. Here the CDR3 DNA reads TGTGCCACCCGGCGAACCTCGTCCTCTTCCTACAATGTGCAGTTCTGC. This encodes CATRRTSSSSYNVQFC.

With respect to this clonotype: This CDR3 fails to terminate in the conserved phenylalanine or tryptophan, so it likely reflects a read error. The V call is TRBV30, the J call TRBJ1-2; D call uncertain. V lost 2 bases and J lost 1, with 8 bases in between. The CDR3 spans 13 residues. The V gene's germline CDR1 is GTSNPN and CDR2 SVGIG (reference sequence). The CDR3 DNA sequence: TGTGCCTGGAGTTCCTGGAGTAACTATGGCTACACCCTC. It encodes CAWSSWSNYGYTL.

A word on this clonotype: A much more abundant neighbour one base away suggests this may be a read error. V usage is TRBV7-8 and J usage is TRBJ1-5; D is unclear. The CDR3 length is 13 residues. Germline-derived CDR1 and CDR2 are SGHVS and FQNEAQ. In nucleotides, the CDR3 is TGTGCCAGCTGCTTGTTCCCGAGTCAGCCCCAGCATTTT. Its protein product is CASCLFPSQPQHF.

In this sample, this clonotype turned up once. This chain connects TRBV7-2 to TRBJ2-7, with D possibly matching TRBD2 (6 bases). Germline CDR1 and CDR2: SGHTA and FQGNSA. This CDR3 contains 16 residues. The V gene lost 1 base and the J gene lost 0 bases, with 13 bases spanning the gap. In DNA, the CDR3 is TGTACCAGCAGCTTAGGGCGGGACCGAGACTCCTACGAGCAGTACTTC. This sequence encodes CTSSLGRDRDSYEQYF. Full variable domain (rest looked up from reference TRBV7-2 and TRBJ2-7): GAGVSQSPSNKVTEKGKDVELRCDPISGHTALYWYRQSLGQGLEFLIYFQGNSAPDKSGLPSDRFSAERTGGSVSTLTIQRTQQEDSAVYLCTSSLGRDRDSYEQYFGPGTRLTVT.

Turning to this clonotype: One end of the junction is discordant with germline, which a read error may explain. The chain recombines TRBV12-3 or TRBV12-4 with TRBJ2-6, with D possibly matching TRBD1 (5 bases). The CDR3 runs 15 residues. The DNA of the CDR3 is TGTGCCAGCAGTTTGAGGCACTCTGGGGCCAACGTCCTGATTTTC. This sequence encodes CASSLRHSGANVLIF.

On this clonotype: The junction departs from germline at one end; a sequencing error may be responsible. The J gene is TRBJ2-7, the V gene TRBV10-2; D possibly corresponds to TRBD1 (6 bases). The germline V gene encodes CDR1 WSHSY and CDR2 SAAADI. This CDR3 spans 14 amino acids. CDR3 DNA sequence: TGCACCAGCACTGTACAGGGTCCCCCCTACGAGCAGTACTTC. Its translation: CTSTVQGPPYEQYF.

This clonotype was detected ten times or more. The V call is TRBV7-9, the J call TRBJ2-3; 7 bases align to TRBD2. V lost 4 bases to trimming and J lost 4 bases; unmatched junction nucleotides: 8. There are 15 residues in the CDR3. CDR1 is SEHNR and CDR2 is FQNEAQ in the germline V gene (reference sequence). CDR3 in DNA: TGTGCCAGCAGCTACACCGCGGGAGTGTCAGATACGCAGTATTTT. As protein: CASSYTAGVSDTQYF.

The gene calls are TRBV5-1 and TRBJ2-2; TRBD2 might be the D (6 bases). Germline values: CDR1 SGHRS, CDR2 YFSETQ. Trimming cost V 10 bases and J 8 bases, with 18 bases left between them. This CDR3 has 13 residues. The CDR3 is CADRGGEVGELFF. CDR3 in DNA: TGCGCCGACCGTGGAGGGGAAGTTGGGGAGCTGTTTTTT.

This clonotype showed up just a few times. The V gene is TRBV2, the J gene TRBJ2-1, with D perhaps matching TRBD2 (5 bases). CDR3 length equals 13 residues. Per germline, CDR1 SNHLY and CDR2 FYNNEI. Trimming shortened V by 6 bases and J by 8 bases, and 14 bases separated the two germline ends. The CDR3 spells CASSPGLVDEQFF. CDR3 bases: TGTGCCAGCAGCCCCGGACTCGTCGATGAGCAGTTCTTC.

Only a few counts were recorded for this clonotype. No conserved phenylalanine or tryptophan ends this CDR3, so it is likely a read error. V and J are TRBV11-2 and TRBJ2-1, with a tentative D call TRBD1 (6 bases). The germline V gene has CDR1 SGHAT and CDR2 FQNNGV. The CDR3 has 13 amino acids. V lost 8 bases to trimming and J lost 7 bases, with 15 bases between them. For the CDR3, the DNA is TGTGCCAGCTGCGCAGAAAGGGGGAATGAGCAGTTCGTC. It is translated as CASCAERGNEQFV.